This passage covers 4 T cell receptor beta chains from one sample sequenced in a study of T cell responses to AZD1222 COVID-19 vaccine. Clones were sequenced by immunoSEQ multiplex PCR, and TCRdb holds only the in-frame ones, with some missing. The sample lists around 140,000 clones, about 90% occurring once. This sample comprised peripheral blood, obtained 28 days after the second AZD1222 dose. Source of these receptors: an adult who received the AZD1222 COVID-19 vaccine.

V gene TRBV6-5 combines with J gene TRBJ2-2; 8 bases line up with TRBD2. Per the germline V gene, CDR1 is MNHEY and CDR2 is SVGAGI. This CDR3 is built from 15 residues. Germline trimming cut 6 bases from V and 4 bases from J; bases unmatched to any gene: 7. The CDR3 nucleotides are TGTGCCAGCAGGTCGGGGGGGGCCCTCACCGGGGAGCTGTTTTTT. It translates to CASRSGGALTGELFF.

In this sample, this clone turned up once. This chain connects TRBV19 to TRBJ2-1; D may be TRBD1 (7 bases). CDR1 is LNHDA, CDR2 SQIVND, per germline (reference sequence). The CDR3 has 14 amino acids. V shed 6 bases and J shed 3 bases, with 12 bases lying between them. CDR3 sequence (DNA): TGTGCCAGTAGCGGAGGGGGCGTCTACAATGAGCAGTTCTTC. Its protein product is CASSGGGVYNEQFF.

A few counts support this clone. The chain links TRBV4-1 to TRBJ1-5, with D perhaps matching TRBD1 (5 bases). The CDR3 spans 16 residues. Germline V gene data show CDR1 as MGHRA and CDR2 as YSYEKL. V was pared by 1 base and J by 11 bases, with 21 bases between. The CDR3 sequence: CASSQVLGTVSETQHF. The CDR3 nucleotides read TGCGCCAGCAGCCAAGTCCTCGGGACCGTGTCAGAGACCCAGCATTTT.

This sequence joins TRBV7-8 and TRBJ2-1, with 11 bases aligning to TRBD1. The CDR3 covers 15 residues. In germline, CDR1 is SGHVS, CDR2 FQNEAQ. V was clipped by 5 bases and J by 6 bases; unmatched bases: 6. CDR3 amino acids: CASSTEGQGGNEQFF. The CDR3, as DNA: TGTGCCAGCAGCACGGAGGGACAGGGGGGCAATGAGCAGTTCTTC. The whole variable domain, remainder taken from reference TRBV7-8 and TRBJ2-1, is GAGVSQSPRYKVAKRGQDVALRCDPISGHVSLFWYQQALGQGPEFLTYFQNEAQLDKSGLPSDRFFAERPEGSVSTLKIQRTQQEDSAVYLCASSTEGQGGNEQFFGPGTRLTVL.